This is a list of T cell receptor beta chains from one sample in a study of T cells in tuberculosis. Assay: immunoSEQ multiplex PCR; the TCRdb copy retains only in-frame clones and omits some. The sample comprises fewer than 35,000 clones, around 86% of which are singletons, and 4% to 6.5% rests with the top ten. The specimen comprised PBMCs, sampled at tuberculosis diagnosis. Receptor source: an adult with tuberculosis. Each CDR3 is given with its conserved first and last residue. D genes are given only for firm matches. Expanded clones get a size class; other rows say once, few or many, or leave the size out.

clone size	D gene	V gene	J gene	CDR3 DNA	CDR3 protein
-	-	TRBV18	TRBJ1-1	TGTGCCAGCTCTCACAGGACGGAAATGAACACTGAAGCTTTCTTT	CASSHRTEMNTEAFF
-	-	TRBV2	TRBJ2-7	TGTGCCAGCAGTGAAGCGCTTGAGGACGAGCAGTACTTC	CASSEALEDEQYF
-	TRBD1	TRBV2	TRBJ1-1	TGTGCCAGCCGGGACAGCCCTACAATGAACACTGAAGCTTTCTTT	CASRDSPTMNTEAFF
-	-	TRBV27	TRBJ2-5	TGTGCCAGCAGTTTATTGCCCCCCGGGGAGACCCAGTACTTC	CASSLLPPGETQYF
-	-	TRBV15	TRBJ1-1	TGTGCCACAACAGGGAACACTGAAGCTTTCTTT	CATTGNTEAFF
-	TRBD2	TRBV15	TRBJ2-7	TGTGCCACCGGGACTAGCGGGAGGGGCTACGAGCAGTACTTC	CATGTSGRGYEQYF
-	TRBD2	TRBV11-2	TRBJ2-1	TGTGCCAGCAGCCTGCGGACTAGCGGGGGGACATCCTACAATGAGCAGTTCTTC	CASSLRTSGGTSYNEQFF
-	TRBD1	TRBV29-1	TRBJ2-5	TGCAGCGTGCTTCCCGGGACAGTCCGCCAAGAGACCCAGTACTTC	CSVLPGTVRQETQYF
-	TRBD1	TRBV9	TRBJ1-5	TGTGCCAGCAGCCCTGGACAGGCTAATCAGCCCCAGCATTTT	CASSPGQANQPQHF
-	TRBD1	TRBV7-3	TRBJ1-2	TGTGCCAGCAGCTTAGACCCCGGGACAGGGGAAGAGGGCTACACCTTC	CASSLDPGTGEEGYTF
-	-	TRBV7-3	TRBJ1-1	TGTGCCAGCAGCTTAAAAACGGGTCCGGGTGAAGCTTTCTTT	CASSLKTGPGEAFF
-	-	TRBV15	TRBJ1-1	TGTGCCACCAGCAGAGGTACAGGACACACTGAAGCTTTCTTT	CATSRGTGHTEAFF
-	-	TRBV21-1	TRBJ2-3	TGTGCCAGCAGCTCGGCTAGCGGGGGGGCCAGGGCAGATACGCAGTATTTT	CASSSASGGARADTQYF
few	TRBD2	TRBV7-2	TRBJ2-3	TGTGCCAGCAGCCTGACTAGCGGGAGTTTCCCAGATACGCAGTATTTT	CASSLTSGSFPDTQYF
-	-	TRBV5-1	TRBJ1-6	TGCGCCAGCAGCCCCCCGCGAGCCGAGGGAAATTCACCCCTCCACTTT	CASSPPRAEGNSPLHF
-	-	TRBV2	TRBJ1-6	TGTGCCAGCACGCGGACAGAAAATTCACCCCTCCACTTT	CASTRTENSPLHF
-	-	TRBV5-6	TRBJ2-5	TGTGCCAGCAGCTTGGTAGACAGTACCCAAGAGACCCAGTACTTC	CASSLVDSTQETQYF
once	-	TRBV30	TRBJ2-3	TGTGCCTGGAGTGGACAGGGCACAGATACGCAGTATTTT	CAWSGQGTDTQYF
-	TRBD2	TRBV14	TRBJ2-1	TGTGCCAGCAGCGAATATAGCGGGAGTACGATGAATGAGCAGTTCTTC	CASSEYSGSTMNEQFF
few	-	TRBV5-1	TRBJ2-7	TGCGCCAGCAGCCCCGGTAACAGGGCAAACTCCTACGAGCAGTACTTC	CASSPGNRANSYEQYF
-	-	TRBV6-6	TRBJ1-4	TGTGCCAGCAGTCATGTCCGGGGAGGACGAGAAAAACTGTTTTTT	CASSHVRGGREKLFF
few	TRBD1	TRBV25-1	TRBJ2-3	TGTGCCAGCAGTGGACCCCTTCCAGGGGGCAGCCCAGATACGCAGTATTTT	CASSGPLPGGSPDTQYF
-	-	TRBV5-5	TRBJ1-2	TGTGCCAGCAGCTTTGGGACTGACTATGGCTACACCTTC	CASSFGTDYGYTF
-	-	TRBV5-1	TRBJ2-1	TGCGCCAGCAGCTTGGGGACAACATCCTACAATGAGCAGTTCTTC	CASSLGTTSYNEQFF
-	-	TRBV10-3	TRBJ1-6	TGTGCCATCAGTGACGGGGGGAACAATTCACCCCTCCACTTT	CAISDGGNNSPLHF
-	TRBD1	TRBV5-1	TRBJ2-3	TGCGCCAGCAGCTATGGGGACAGGGAGTCAGATACGCAGTATTTT	CASSYGDRESDTQYF
-	TRBD1	TRBV10-1	TRBJ2-7	TGCGCCAGCAGTGAGTCACAGGGGCGGGAGCAGTACTTC	CASSESQGREQYF
-	TRBD2	TRBV6-5	TRBJ2-7	TGTGCCAGCAGGCTAGCGGGGGGTCCCTACGAGCAGTACTTC	CASRLAGGPYEQYF
once	TRBD1	TRBV5-6	TRBJ1-2	TGTGCCAGCAGCTTGGGACAGGGGGGGTCTGGCTACACCTTC	CASSLGQGGSGYTF
-	-	TRBV11-2	TRBJ1-2	TGTGCCAGCAGCTTAGAAGGGGACACAACTAACTATGGCTACACCTTC	CASSLEGDTTNYGYTF
-	-	TRBV12-1	TRBJ1-2	TGTGCCCCGGGGGGCTATGGCTACACCTTC	CAPGGYGYTF
-	-	TRBV27	TRBJ2-7	TGTGCCAGCAGCCCGCGGGACTTTTCCTACGAGCAGTACTTC	CASSPRDFSYEQYF
medium-sized	TRBD1	TRBV15	TRBJ1-1	TGTGCCACCAGCAGCCTCACAGGGGGGAAGACTGAAGCTTTCTTT	CATSSLTGGKTEAFF
-	TRBD2	TRBV27	TRBJ2-6	TGTGCCAGCAGTTTATCCCCTCGGGGGGTATCCGGGGCCAACGTCCTGACTTTC	CASSLSPRGVSGANVLTF
-	TRBD1	TRBV19	TRBJ1-2	TGTGCCAGTAGTAGAGGAGGGACAGGGGTCCCATATGGCTACACCTTC	CASSRGGTGVPYGYTF
once	TRBD2	TRBV27	TRBJ2-1	TGTGCCAGCAGTTCCCCTAGCGGGAGGTCGTATGAGCAGTTCTTC	CASSSPSGRSYEQFF
-	-	TRBV30	TRBJ1-3	TGTGCCTGGAGTTTGAGGGGGTCTGGAAACACCATATATTTT	CAWSLRGSGNTIYF
once	-	TRBV19	TRBJ1-4	TGTGCCACTATAAGACAGGCTGGAAGTGGGACTAATGAAAAACTGTTTTTT	CATIRQAGSGTNEKLFF
-	-	TRBV7-3	TRBJ1-1	TGTGCCAGCAGCTTTTCGACAGTGACTGAAGCTTTCTTT	CASSFSTVTEAFF
-	-	TRBV4-2	TRBJ2-1	TGTGCCAGCAGCCAAGATCTTGGAGCGGTGGGCGGTGAGCAGTTCTTC	CASSQDLGAVGGEQFF
-	TRBD1	TRBV25-1	TRBJ2-1	TGTGCCAGCAGTGAACCGGGACAGGGGGCGTTTGAGCAGTTCTTC	CASSEPGQGAFEQFF
-	-	TRBV27	TRBJ1-6	TGTGCCAGCAGTTTCCTACAGGGAGGGGATTCACCCCTCCACTTT	CASSFLQGGDSPLHF
few	-	TRBV19	TRBJ2-7	TGTGCCAGTAGTCCGCGAGGGACCTACGAGCAGTACTTC	CASSPRGTYEQYF
-	-	TRBV19	TRBJ2-7	TGTGCCAGTAGTATGCAAGGGGGCGAGCAGTACTTC	CASSMQGGEQYF
-	TRBD1	TRBV5-5	TRBJ2-3	TGTGCCAGCAGCTTACTGAGACAGGGGGCGGATACGCAGTATTTT	CASSLLRQGADTQYF
-	-	TRBV12-5	TRBJ2-1	TGTGCTAGTGGTCCGTTCTCCGACAATGAGCAGTTCTTC	CASGPFSDNEQFF
-	TRBD2	TRBV7-2	TRBJ2-1	TGTGCCAGCAGCCCCCGGACTAGCGGGGGGTTGGGACCCAATGAGCAGTTCTTC	CASSPRTSGGLGPNEQFF
-	-	TRBV11-2	TRBJ1-2	TGTGCCAGCAGCCGGGACATAAACTATGGCTACACCTTC	CASSRDINYGYTF
-	TRBD1	TRBV27	TRBJ1-1	TGTGCCAGCAGTCGGACAGGGGGCGAAGCTTTCTTT	CASSRTGGEAFF
once	-	TRBV6-5	TRBJ2-7	TGTGCCAGCAGTTTTTCCTACACAGAAAGCTACGAGCAGTACTTC	CASSFSYTESYEQYF
-	TRBD2	TRBV5-6	TRBJ2-1	TGTGCCAGCAGCACCCCAACTAGCGGGAGGGCCATCTTC	CASSTPTSGRAIF
-	TRBD1	TRBV30	TRBJ2-2	TGTGCCTGGATTATGGGACAGGGGGTAACCGGGGAGCTGTTTTTT	CAWIMGQGVTGELFF
-	-	TRBV14	TRBJ2-3	TGTGCCAGCAGCCGCTTCCAGGGGCACACAGATACGCAGTATTTT	CASSRFQGHTDTQYF
-	TRBD1	TRBV19	TRBJ1-1	TGTGCCAGTAGTAACTCCCCGGGACAGGGGAACACTGAAGCTTTCTTT	CASSNSPGQGNTEAFF
-	-	TRBV15	TRBJ2-2	TGTGCCACCAGCAGTTCTTTTTCCGGGGAGCTGTTTTTT	CATSSSFSGELFF
few	TRBD1	TRBV2	TRBJ1-3	TGTGCCAGCAAGGAAAGGACAGGGGGCTCTGGAAACACCATATATTTT	CASKERTGGSGNTIYF
-	-	TRBV9	TRBJ1-2	TGTGCCAGCAGCGTAGAACAGGACTATGGCTACACCTTC	CASSVEQDYGYTF